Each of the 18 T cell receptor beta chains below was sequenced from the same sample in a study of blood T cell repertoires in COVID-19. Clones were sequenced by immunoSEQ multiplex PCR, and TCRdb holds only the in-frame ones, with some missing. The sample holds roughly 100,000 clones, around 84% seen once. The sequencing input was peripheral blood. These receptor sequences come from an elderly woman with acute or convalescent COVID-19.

The CDR3 nucleotides read TGTGCCAGCAGTGGAAGCGGGAAATACGAGCAGTACGTC. Protein product: CASSGSGKYEQYV. The chain carries TRBV2 and TRBJ2-7; 7 bases map to TRBD2. Trimming cost V 4 bases and J 4 bases; bases outside gene matches: 4. The CDR3 extends over 13 amino acids. The germline gives CDR1 SNHLY, CDR2 FYNNEI.

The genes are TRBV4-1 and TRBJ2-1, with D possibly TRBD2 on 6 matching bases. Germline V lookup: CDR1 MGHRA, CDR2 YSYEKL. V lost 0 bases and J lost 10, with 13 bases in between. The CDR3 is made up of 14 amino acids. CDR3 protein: CASSQEQLGREQFF. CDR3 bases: TGCGCCAGCAGCCAAGAGCAGCTAGGGAGGGAGCAGTTCTTC.

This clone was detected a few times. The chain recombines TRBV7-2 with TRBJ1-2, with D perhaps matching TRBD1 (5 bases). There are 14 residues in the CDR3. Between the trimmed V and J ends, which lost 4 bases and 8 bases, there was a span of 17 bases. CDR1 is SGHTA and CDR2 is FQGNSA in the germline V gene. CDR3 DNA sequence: TGTGCCAGCAGCTCGGGGACTTCGTATGAGGGCTACACCTTC. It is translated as CASSSGTSYEGYTF.

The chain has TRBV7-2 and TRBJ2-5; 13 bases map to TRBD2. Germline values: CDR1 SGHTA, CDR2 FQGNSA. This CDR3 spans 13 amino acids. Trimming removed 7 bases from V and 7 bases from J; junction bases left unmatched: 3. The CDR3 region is CASKWTSGGTQYF. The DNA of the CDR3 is TGTGCCAGCAAATGGACTAGCGGGGGGACCCAGTACTTC.

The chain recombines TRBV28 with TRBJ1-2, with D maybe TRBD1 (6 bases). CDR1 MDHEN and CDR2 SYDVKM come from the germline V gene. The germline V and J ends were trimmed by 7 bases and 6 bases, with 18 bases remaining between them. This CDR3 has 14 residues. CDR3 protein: CASTVGGNRNGYTF. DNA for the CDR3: TGTGCCAGCACCGTAGGGGGAAACCGGAATGGCTACACCTTC.

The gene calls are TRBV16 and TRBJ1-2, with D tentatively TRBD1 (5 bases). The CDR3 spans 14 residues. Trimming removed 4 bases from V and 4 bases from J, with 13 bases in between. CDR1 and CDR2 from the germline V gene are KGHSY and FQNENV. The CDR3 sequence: CASSPIREVYGYTF. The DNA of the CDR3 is TGTGCCAGCAGCCCCATCAGGGAGGTCTATGGCTACACCTTC.

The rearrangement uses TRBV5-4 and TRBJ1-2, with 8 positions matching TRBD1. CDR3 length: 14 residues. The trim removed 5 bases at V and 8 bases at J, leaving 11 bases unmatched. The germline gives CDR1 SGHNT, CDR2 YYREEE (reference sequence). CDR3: CASSSGGVSEGYTF. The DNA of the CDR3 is TGTGCCAGCAGTTCAGGGGGCGTTAGTGAAGGCTACACCTTC. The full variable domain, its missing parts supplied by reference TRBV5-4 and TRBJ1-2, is ETGVTQSPTHLIKTRGQQVTLRCSSQSGHNTVSWYQQALGQGPQFIFQYYREEENGRGNFPPRFSGLQFPNYSSELNVNALELDDSALYLCASSSGGVSEGYTFGSGTRLTVV.

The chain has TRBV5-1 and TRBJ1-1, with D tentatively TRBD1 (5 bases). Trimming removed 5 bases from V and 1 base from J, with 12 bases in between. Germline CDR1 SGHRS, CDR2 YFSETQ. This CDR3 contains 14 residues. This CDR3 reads CASSWGLRNTEAFF. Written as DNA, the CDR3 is TGCGCCAGCAGTTGGGGACTACGGAACACTGAAGCTTTCTTT.

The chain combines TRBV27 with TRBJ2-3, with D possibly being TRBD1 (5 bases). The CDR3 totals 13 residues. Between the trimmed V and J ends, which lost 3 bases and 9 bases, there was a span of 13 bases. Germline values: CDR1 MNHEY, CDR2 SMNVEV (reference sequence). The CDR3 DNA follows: TGTGCCAGCAGTTTCCGATCGACAGTCACGCAGTATTTT. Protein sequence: CASSFRSTVTQYF.

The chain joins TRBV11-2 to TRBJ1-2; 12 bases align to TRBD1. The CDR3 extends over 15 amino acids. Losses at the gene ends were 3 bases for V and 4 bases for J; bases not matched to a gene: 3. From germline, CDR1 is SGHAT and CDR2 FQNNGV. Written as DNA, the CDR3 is TGTGCCAGCAGCTTGGGGACAGGGGGCGCCTATGGCTACACCTTC. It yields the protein CASSLGTGGAYGYTF.

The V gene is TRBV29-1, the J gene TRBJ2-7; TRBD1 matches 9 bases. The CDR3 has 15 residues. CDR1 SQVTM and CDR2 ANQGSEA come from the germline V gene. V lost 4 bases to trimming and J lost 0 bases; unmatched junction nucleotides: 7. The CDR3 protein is CSVVAGTGSSYEQYF. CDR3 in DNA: TGCAGCGTTGTGGCCGGGACAGGGTCCTCCTACGAGCAGTACTTC.

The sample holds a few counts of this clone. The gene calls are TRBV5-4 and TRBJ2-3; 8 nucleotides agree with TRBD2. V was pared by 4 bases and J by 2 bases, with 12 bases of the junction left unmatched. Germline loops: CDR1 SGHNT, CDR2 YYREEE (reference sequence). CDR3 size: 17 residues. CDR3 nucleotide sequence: TGTGCCAGCAGCCCCCGGGGTAGCGGGGTCCCCACAGATACGCAGTATTTT. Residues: CASSPRGSGVPTDTQYF.

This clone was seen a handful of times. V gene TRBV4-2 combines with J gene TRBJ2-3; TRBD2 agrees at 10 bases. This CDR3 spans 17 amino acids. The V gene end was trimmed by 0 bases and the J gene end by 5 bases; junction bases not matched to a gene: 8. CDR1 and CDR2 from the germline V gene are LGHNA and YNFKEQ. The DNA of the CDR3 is TGTGCCAGCAGCCAAGAAATGCTAGCGGGGGTCCAAGATACGCAGTATTTT. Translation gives CASSQEMLAGVQDTQYF.

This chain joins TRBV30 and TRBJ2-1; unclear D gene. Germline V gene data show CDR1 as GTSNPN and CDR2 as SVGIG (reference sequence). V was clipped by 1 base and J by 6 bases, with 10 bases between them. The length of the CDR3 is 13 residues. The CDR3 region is CAWSGRNGNEQFF. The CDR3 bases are TGTGCCTGGAGTGGCAGGAATGGCAATGAGCAGTTCTTC.

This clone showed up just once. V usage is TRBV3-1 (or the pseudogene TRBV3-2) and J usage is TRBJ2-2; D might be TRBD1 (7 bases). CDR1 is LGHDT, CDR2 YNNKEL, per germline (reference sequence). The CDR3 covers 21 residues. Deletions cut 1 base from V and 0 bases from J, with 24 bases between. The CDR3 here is CASSQVEGARWRGSNTGELFF. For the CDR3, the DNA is TGTGCCAGCAGCCAAGTGGAGGGGGCGCGCTGGCGGGGATCGAACACCGGGGAGCTGTTTTTT.

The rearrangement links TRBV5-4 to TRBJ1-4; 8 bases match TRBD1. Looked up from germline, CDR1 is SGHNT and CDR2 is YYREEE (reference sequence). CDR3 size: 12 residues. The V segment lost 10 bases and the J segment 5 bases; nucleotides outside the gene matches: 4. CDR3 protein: CAWGTGNEKLFF. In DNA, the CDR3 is TGTGCCTGGGGGACAGGAAATGAAAAACTGTTTTTT.

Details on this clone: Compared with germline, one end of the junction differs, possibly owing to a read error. CDR3 in DNA: TGTGCCAGTAGTATAGCGGGACGGACAGATACACAGTATTTT. Protein: CASSIAGRTDTQYF. The chain uses TRBV19 and TRBJ2-3; TRBD1 might be the D (6 bases). Germline CDR1 is LNHDA and CDR2 is SQIVND (reference sequence). This CDR3 has 14 amino acids. Complete variable domain (other parts from reference TRBV19 and TRBJ2-3): DGGITQSPKYLFRKEGQNVTLSCEQNLNHDAMYWYRQDPGQGLRLIYYSQIVNDFQKGDIAEGYSVSREKKESFPLTVTSAQKNPTAFYLCASSIAGRTDTQYFGPGTRLTVL.

The CDR3 sequence is CASSLLYNTGELFF. The CDR3 coding sequence is TGTGCCAGCAGCTTATTATATAACACCGGGGAGCTGTTTTTT. The rearrangement links TRBV11-2 to TRBJ2-2; D call uncertain. V lost 2 bases and J 2 bases, leaving 6 bases between the germline ends. The CDR3 is 14 residues long. Per the germline V gene, CDR1 is SGHAT and CDR2 is FQNNGV.